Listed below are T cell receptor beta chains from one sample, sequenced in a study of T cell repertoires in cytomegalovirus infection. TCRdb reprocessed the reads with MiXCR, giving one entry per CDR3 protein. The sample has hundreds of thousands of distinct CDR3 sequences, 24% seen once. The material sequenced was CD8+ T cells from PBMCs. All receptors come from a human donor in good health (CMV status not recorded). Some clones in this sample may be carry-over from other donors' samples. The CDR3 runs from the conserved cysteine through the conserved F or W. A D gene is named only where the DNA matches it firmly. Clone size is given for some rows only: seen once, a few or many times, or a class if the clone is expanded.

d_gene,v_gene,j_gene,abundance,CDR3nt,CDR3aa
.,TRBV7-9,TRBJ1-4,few,TGTGCCAGCAACAATGGTGCAACTAATGAAAAACTGTTTTTT,CASNNGATNEKLFF
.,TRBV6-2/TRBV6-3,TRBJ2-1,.,TGTGCCAGCAGTTACACGGCTGGAGAACAGTTCTTC,CASSYTAGEQFF
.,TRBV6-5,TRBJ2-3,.,TGTGCCAGCAGTTACTCGAGCACTGGCACAGATACGCAGTATTTT,CASSYSSTGTDTQYF
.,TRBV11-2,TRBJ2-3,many,TGTGCCAGCAGCTTAGTTATGGGCGACCGCACAGATACGCAGTATTTT,CASSLVMGDRTDTQYF
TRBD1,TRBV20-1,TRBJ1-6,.,TGCAGTCCACCCCCGGCAGGGGGAAATTCACCCCTCCACTTT,CSPPPAGGNSPLHF
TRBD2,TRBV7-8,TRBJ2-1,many,TGTGCCAGCAGCTTAGGAGTAGCGGGGGGGTGGGACAATGAGCAGTTCTTC,CASSLGVAGGWDNEQFF
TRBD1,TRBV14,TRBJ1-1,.,TGTGCCAGCAGCCCTCGGACAGGAAACCCTGAAGCTTTCTTT,CASSPRTGNPEAFF
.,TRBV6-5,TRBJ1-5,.,TGTGCCAGCAGCCCAGGGGTACTACAGCCCCAGCATTTT,CASSPGVLQPQHF
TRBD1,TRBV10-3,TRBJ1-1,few,TGTGCCACCCAGGGGGGAGGGAACACTGAAGCTTTCTTT,CATQGGGNTEAFF
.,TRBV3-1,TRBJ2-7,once,TGTGCCAGCAGCCAAGACCGAACAGGGCTCTACGAGCAGTACTTC,CASSQDRTGLYEQYF
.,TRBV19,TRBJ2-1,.,TGTGCCAGTAGTCATAACCTTCCCAATGAGCAGTTCTTC,CASSHNLPNEQFF
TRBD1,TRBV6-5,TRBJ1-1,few,TGTGCCAGCAGTTACGGACAGGGGGGCGCAGGAGCTTTCTTT,CASSYGQGGAGAFF
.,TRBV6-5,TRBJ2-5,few,TGTGCCAGCAGTTCCGCCGGGCGGGAGACCCAGTACTTC,CASSSAGRETQYF
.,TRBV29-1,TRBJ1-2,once,TGCAGCGTTGTTGCAGCTTCCGGGGGCTACACCTTC,CSVVAASGGYTF
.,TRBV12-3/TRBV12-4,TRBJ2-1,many,TGTGCCATCCGAAGTGGGCCCTACAATGAGCAGTTCTTC,CAIRSGPYNEQFF
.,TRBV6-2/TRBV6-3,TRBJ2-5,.,TGTGCCAGCAGTTGGACCCAGGGTAAAGAGACCCAGTACTTC,CASSWTQGKETQYF
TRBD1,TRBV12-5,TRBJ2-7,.,TGTGCTAGTGGTTTGTACCTGGGGGACAGGAGCGAGCAGTACTTC,CASGLYLGDRSEQYF
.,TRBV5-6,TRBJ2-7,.,TGTGCCAGCAGCTTGGACGACTGGTACGAGCAGTACTTC,CASSLDDWYEQYF
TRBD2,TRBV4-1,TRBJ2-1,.,TGCGCCAGCAGCCAGGAGGCTAGCGGGGGAGAGAATGAGCAGTTCTTC,CASSQEASGGENEQFF
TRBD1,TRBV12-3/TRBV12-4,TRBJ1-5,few,TGTGCCAGCAGGGGACAGGGGAGCAATCAGCCCCAGCATTTT,CASRGQGSNQPQHF
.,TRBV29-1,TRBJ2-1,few,TGCAGCGTCGAAATACTAGGTTCCTACAATGAGCAGTTCTTC,CSVEILGSYNEQFF
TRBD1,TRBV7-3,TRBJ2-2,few,TGTGCCAGCAGCCGGACAGGGGCGAACACCGGGGAGCTGTTTTTT,CASSRTGANTGELFF
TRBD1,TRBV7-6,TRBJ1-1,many,TGTGCCAGCAGCATGGGACAGGGTCAGAAGAACGTGGCTTTCTTT,CASSMGQGQKNVAFF
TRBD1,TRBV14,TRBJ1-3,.,TGTGCCAACAGCCCGGGGGACAGGCTTACTGGAAACACCATATATTTT,CANSPGDRLTGNTIYF
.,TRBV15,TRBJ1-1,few,TGTGCCACCAGCCCGGACGGTGAGAACACTGAAGCTTTCTTT,CATSPDGENTEAFF
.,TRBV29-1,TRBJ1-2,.,TGCAGCGTTGATCTGGGGAGCTTCTATGGCTACACCTTC,CSVDLGSFYGYTF
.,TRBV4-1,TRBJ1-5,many,TGCGCCAGCAGCCAAGATCATGACAGCAATCAGCCCCAGCATTTT,CASSQDHDSNQPQHF
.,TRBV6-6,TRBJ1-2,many,TGTGCCAGCAGTTACCTGGGACAAAAGATCTATGGCTACACCTTC,CASSYLGQKIYGYTF
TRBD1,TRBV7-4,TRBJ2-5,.,TGTGCCAGCAGCTTAGAGGGGACAGGGGCCCTCCAAGAGACCCAGTACTTC,CASSLEGTGALQETQYF
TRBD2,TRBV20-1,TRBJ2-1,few,TGCAGTGCTAGAGATCGTATACTAGCGGTTTACAATGAGCAGTTCTTC,CSARDRILAVYNEQFF
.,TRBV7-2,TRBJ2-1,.,TGTGCCAGCAGCTTAATGACAGTTCAGGAGCAGTTCTTC,CASSLMTVQEQFF
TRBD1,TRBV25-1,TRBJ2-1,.,TGTGCCAGCGGACAGGGTCGCAATGAGCAGTTCTTC,CASGQGRNEQFF
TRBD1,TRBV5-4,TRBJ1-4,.,TGTGCCAGCAGCGGGACAGGGGGAAAACTGTTTTTT,CASSGTGGKLFF
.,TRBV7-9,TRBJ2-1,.,TGTGCCAGCACCAAGGAGAGGGGGTACTACAATGAGCAGTTCTTC,CASTKERGYYNEQFF
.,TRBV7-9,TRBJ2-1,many,TGTGCCAGCGAGAAGTTCGACAGGGAGGGCTATGAGCAGTTCTTC,CASEKFDREGYEQFF
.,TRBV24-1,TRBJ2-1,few,TGTGCCACCAGTGATACGGGCGTTGAGCAGTTCTTC,CATSDTGVEQFF
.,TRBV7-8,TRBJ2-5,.,TGTGCCAACAGCTTAGATTTGGGAGGATCGGAGACCCAGTACTTC,CANSLDLGGSETQYF
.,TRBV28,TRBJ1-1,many,TGTGCCAGCAGTTATGGCAGCCTTAACACTGAAGCTTTCTTT,CASSYGSLNTEAFF
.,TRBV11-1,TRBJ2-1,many,TGTGCCAGCAGCTTAGCTACAGCGGCGGGGGAGCAGTTCTTC,CASSLATAAGEQFF
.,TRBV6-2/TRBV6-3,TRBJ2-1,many,TGTGCCAGCAGTTACTCATACTACAATGAGCAGTTCTTC,CASSYSYYNEQFF
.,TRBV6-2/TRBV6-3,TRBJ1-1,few,TGTGCCAGCAGTTACGTGGTTAGGACTGAAGCTTTCTTT,CASSYVVRTEAFF
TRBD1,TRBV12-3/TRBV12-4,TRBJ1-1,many,TGTGCCAGCAGGGGGACAGCCCCACTCTTTGAAGCTTTCTTT,CASRGTAPLFEAFF
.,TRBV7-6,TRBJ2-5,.,TGTGCCAGCAGCTGGAATTCTCAAGAGACCCAGTACTTC,CASSWNSQETQYF
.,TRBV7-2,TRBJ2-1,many,TGTGCCAGCAGCTTAAACTCGCTATCGGGCGGGCCCTACAATGAGCAGTTCTTC,CASSLNSLSGGPYNEQFF
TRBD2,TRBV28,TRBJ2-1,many,TGTGCCAGCAGCCTGTGGACTAGCGGGGGGGGCTACAATGAGCAGTTCTTC,CASSLWTSGGGYNEQFF
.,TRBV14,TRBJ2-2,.,TGTGCCAGCGGACACACGTACACCGGGGAGCTGTTTTTT,CASGHTYTGELFF
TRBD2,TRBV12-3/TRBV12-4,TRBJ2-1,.,TGTGCCAGCGGACTAGCGGGGAACAATGAGCAGTTCTTC,CASGLAGNNEQFF
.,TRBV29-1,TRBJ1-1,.,TGCAGCGTTGATCCGAACACTGAAGCTTTCTTT,CSVDPNTEAFF
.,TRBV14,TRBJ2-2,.,TGTGCCAGCAGCGATTGGATCACCGGGGAGCTGTTTTTT,CASSDWITGELFF